This TCR beta chain emerged from a study of shared T cell receptors in the human thymus. The CDR3 spans 15 residues. Germline CDR1 is SGHVS and CDR2 is FNYEAQ. Trimming took off 5 bases at V and 6 bases at J, with 17 bases between the two ends. The repertoire was sequenced with immunoSEQ multiplex PCR; TCRdb's copy has only in-frame clones and lacks some. The repertoire consists of about 710,000 clones, with over 75% occurring once and the leading ten covering just under 0.0095%. The same data also contributed to another study, on human thymus T cells. That paper states: Having corrective surgery for congenital heart defects, healthy Finnish infants were the ones who donated. From resections taken during corrective heart surgery, the thymus tissue was obtained. Thymic TCR repertoires of unrelated people reportedly overlapped highly.

This clonotype was obtained from a boy younger than two with a congenital heart defect. Input material: thymocytes. The chain recombines TRBV7-6 with TRBJ2-1, with D maybe TRBD2 (6 bases). This chain's CDR3 is CASSARLDIGNEQFF. DNA for the CDR3: TGTGCCAGCAGCGCCCGACTAGACATAGGCAATGAGCAGTTCTTC.